This T cell receptor beta chain was recovered during a study of T cells in Graves' hyperthyroidism and ophthalmopathy. Amplification of TCR beta CDR3 regions was performed using RNA transcripts as template. The HTBI primer set served for first-round RT-PCR of the TCR CDR3. TCRdb called the multiplex PCR reads again in MiXCR, with one record for every CDR3 protein. The sample carries 550,000 to 600,000 distinct CDR3 sequences, around 46% recorded once. This clonotype showed up many times. Its cognate antigen is unknown. Notes on the study in general: Model-based prediction identified ophthalmopathy a median about 7 months prior to its onset. A 13 V-J model separated ophthalmopathy from stable hyperthyroidism.

The germline V gene encodes CDR1 MNHEY and CDR2 SVGAGI. The CDR3 runs 15 residues. V was pared by 8 bases and J by 3 bases, with 9 bases of the junction left unmatched. Patients were excluded because of uncontrolled infection, other autoimmune disease, pregnancy or lactation. Used for diagnoses were clinical symptoms, serum thyroxine and TRAb, thyroid ultrasound and orbital computed tomography. The clonotype was recovered from an adult woman with Graves' disease, either hyperthyroidism or ophthalmopathy (not recorded which). This chain connects TRBV6-5 to TRBJ2-2, with 7 bases matching TRBD2. Sequencing was carried out using peripheral blood or thyroid tissue (not recorded which). This chain's CDR3 is CASGRASGYTGELFF. The CDR3 DNA sequence: TGTGCCAGCGGGCGGGCTAGCGGATACACCGGGGAGCTGTTTTTT.